Shown below are 11 T cell receptor beta chains from a single sample sequenced in a study of memory CD4+ T cells and cytomegalovirus serostatus. Single viable CD3+CD4+CD8-CD45RO+ cells were sorted as the memory CD4+ T cells. The repertoire was sequenced with immunoSEQ multiplex PCR; TCRdb's copy has only in-frame clones and lacks some. Of tens of thousands of clones in the sample, 82% were seen once. Sequenced: memory CD4+ T cells from blood. The receptor source for this set is an adult in good health and CMV-seronegative.

The CDR3 sequence: CASRNAGGNTEAFF. As DNA, the CDR3 is TGCGCCAGCAGAAACGCAGGGGGGAACACTGAAGCTTTCTTT. V and J are TRBV5-1 and TRBJ1-1, with TRBD1 matching over 7 bases. V was clipped by 5 bases and J by 1 base; unmatched bases: 5. The V gene's germline CDR1 is SGHRS and CDR2 YFSETQ. The CDR3 spans 14 residues.

CDR3: CASSTSGGRLGTEAFF. CDR3 coding DNA: TGTGCCAGTAGTACCTCAGGGGGTAGATTGGGCACTGAAGCTTTCTTT. This sequence joins TRBV19 and TRBJ1-1; 7 bases match TRBD1. V lost 4 bases, J lost 4 bases, and 12 bases stayed unmatched. Looked up from germline, CDR1 is LNHDA and CDR2 is SQIVND (reference sequence). The CDR3 contains 16 residues.

V usage is TRBV19 and J usage is TRBJ2-1; TRBD1 matches 7 bases. Germline lookup yields CDR1 LNHDA and CDR2 SQIVND (reference sequence). V shed 5 bases and J 4 bases; nucleotides not matched to a gene: 8. The CDR3 runs 15 residues. The CDR3: CASSDTGTVYNEQFF. The CDR3 nucleotides are TGTGCCAGTAGTGATACCGGGACAGTTTACAATGAGCAGTTCTTC.

This chain connects TRBV27 to TRBJ1-1, with D possibly matching TRBD1 (6 bases). The V end lost 2 bases, the J end lost 4 bases, and 8 bases lay between the germline ends. The CDR3 spans 13 residues. CDR1 is MNHEY and CDR2 is SMNVEV in the germline V gene (reference sequence). CDR3 loop: CASSLTGFTEAFF. The CDR3 coding sequence is TGTGCCAGCAGTTTAACAGGGTTCACTGAAGCTTTCTTT.

The chain employs TRBV6-1 and TRBJ1-3; TRBD1 agrees at 8 bases. Germline CDR1 MNHNS, CDR2 SASEGT. This CDR3 has 15 residues. The ends lost 10 bases at V and 2 bases at J; junction bases unmatched: 10. Here the CDR3 DNA reads TGTGCCACCCTAACAGGGGGTTACACTGGAAACACCATATATTTT. This encodes CATLTGGYTGNTIYF.

The rearrangement joins TRBV7-2 to TRBJ1-1; tentative D call: TRBD1 (6 bases). The length of the CDR3 is 14 residues. The germline CDR1 and CDR2 sequences are SGHTA and FQGNSA. The V end lost 2 bases, the J end lost 3 bases, and 10 bases lay between the germline ends. The CDR3 loop reads CASSLIAGDTEAFF. For the CDR3, the DNA is TGTGCCAGCAGCTTAATAGCAGGGGACACTGAAGCTTTCTTT.

This chain joins TRBV19 and TRBJ2-5; perhaps TRBD2 as D (5 bases). From germline, CDR1 is LNHDA and CDR2 SQIVND (reference sequence). Trimming pared 4 bases from V and 4 bases from J, leaving 7 bases between. The CDR3 sequence is 12 residues long. The CDR3 DNA is TGTGCCAGTAGTAAACTAGGAGAGACCCAGTACTTC. Its protein product is CASSKLGETQYF.

V gene TRBV6-5 combines with J gene TRBJ1-6; no reliable D call. This CDR3 comprises 16 residues. Deletions cut 0 bases from V and 5 bases from J, with 11 bases between. In germline, CDR1 is MNHEY, CDR2 SVGAGI. The CDR3 DNA reads TGTGCCAGCAGTTACTCGATGAGGGCAGATAATTCACCCCTCCACTTT. Amino acids: CASSYSMRADNSPLHF.

V is TRBV10-3 and J is TRBJ1-4; D is uncertain. CDR1 is ENHRY, CDR2 SYGVKD, per germline. CDR3 length: 13 amino acids. V shed 0 bases and J shed 7 bases, with 6 bases lying between them. The CDR3 region has the DNA TGTGCCATCAGTGAGTCGGCAGTTGAAAAACTGTTTTTT. Its protein product is CAISESAVEKLFF.

The V gene is TRBV19, the J gene TRBJ1-1; D may be TRBD1 (5 bases). Germline lookup yields CDR1 LNHDA and CDR2 SQIVND (reference sequence). V dropped 5 bases and J dropped 3 bases, with 10 bases sitting between them. This CDR3 is built from 13 residues. This CDR3 reads CASSLGHYTEAFF. CDR3 DNA sequence: TGTGCCAGTAGTTTAGGACACTACACTGAAGCTTTCTTT.

The rearrangement joins TRBV9 to TRBJ1-1; D not certain. The CDR3 extends over 15 amino acids. Germline assignment: CDR1 SGDLS and CDR2 YYNGEE. Trimming left V 3 bases short and J 7 bases short, with 19 bases between. In DNA, the CDR3 is TGTGCCAGCAGCGGAGAAGTAGGCGGGTTGGGTGAAGCTTTCTTT. It yields the protein CASSGEVGGLGEAFF.